This TCR beta chain was documented in a study of long-term antiretroviral therapy in people with HIV. The immunoSEQ assay was v3.0, run at survey level. Only in-frame clones appear in the TCRdb table, and some are missing; sequencing was by immunoSEQ multiplex PCR. The repertoire consists of about 24,000 clones, with roughly 85% occurring once and the leading ten covering 9% to 10%. To note about this clone: Its antigen is currently unknown.

Notes on the study in general: Older ART regimens were possibly in use when the blood was collected between about 2004 and 2018. Repertoires with HIV possessed tighter CDR3 length spans than those of controls. Although diversity increased after ART, it remained lower than in transplant donor controls.

PBMC samples from each donor numbered at least one pre-ART and at least two post-ART. This CDR3 contains 15 residues. The germline V gene has CDR1 MNHEY and CDR2 SMNVEV (reference sequence). The germline V and J ends were trimmed by 1 base and 4 bases, with 13 bases remaining between them. The chain combines TRBV27 with TRBJ1-2; D not resolved. The input for sequencing was unsorted PBMCs, taken 1.2 years after starting antiretroviral therapy. The sequence derives from a woman between 40 and 50 years old with HIV. The DNA for the CDR3 is TGTGCCAGCAGTTTATACCGACAAACGTTCTATGGCTACACCTTC. Translating gives CASSLYRQTFYGYTF.